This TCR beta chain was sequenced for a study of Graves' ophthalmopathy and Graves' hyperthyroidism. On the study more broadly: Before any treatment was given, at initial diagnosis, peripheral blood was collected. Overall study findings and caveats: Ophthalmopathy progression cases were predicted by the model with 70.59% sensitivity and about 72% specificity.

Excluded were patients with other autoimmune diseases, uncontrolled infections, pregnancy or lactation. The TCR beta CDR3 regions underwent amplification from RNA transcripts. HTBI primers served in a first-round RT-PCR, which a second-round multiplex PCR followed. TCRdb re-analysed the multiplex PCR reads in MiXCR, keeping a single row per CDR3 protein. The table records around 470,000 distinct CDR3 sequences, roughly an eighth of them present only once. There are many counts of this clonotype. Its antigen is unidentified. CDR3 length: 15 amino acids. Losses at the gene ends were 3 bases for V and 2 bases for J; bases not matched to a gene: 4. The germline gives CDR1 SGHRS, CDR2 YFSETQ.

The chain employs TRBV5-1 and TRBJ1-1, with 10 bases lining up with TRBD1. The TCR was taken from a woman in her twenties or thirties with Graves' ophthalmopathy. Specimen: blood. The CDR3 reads CASSSGTGVNTEAFF. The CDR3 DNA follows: TGCGCCAGCAGCTCCGGGACAGGGGTTAACACTGAAGCTTTCTTT.